This T cell receptor (beta chain) was sequenced in a study of blood T cell repertoires in COVID-19. Assay: immunoSEQ multiplex PCR; the TCRdb copy retains only in-frame clones and omits some. The sample lists 200,000 to 250,000 clones, roughly four fifths occurring once. V lost 6 bases and J lost 3, with 15 bases in between. The germline CDR1 and CDR2 sequences are MNHEY and SVGAGI. This CDR3 comprises 14 residues. The sequenced sample consisted of peripheral blood. The V and J genes are TRBV6-5 and TRBJ2-7; a weak D match, TRBD2 (7 bases). This sequence originates from a woman aged 80 or over with COVID-19, enrolled during active disease. The CDR3 reads CASRVQGGGYEQYF. CDR3 coding DNA: TGTGCCAGCAGGGTACAGGGAGGGGGCTACGAGCAGTACTTC.